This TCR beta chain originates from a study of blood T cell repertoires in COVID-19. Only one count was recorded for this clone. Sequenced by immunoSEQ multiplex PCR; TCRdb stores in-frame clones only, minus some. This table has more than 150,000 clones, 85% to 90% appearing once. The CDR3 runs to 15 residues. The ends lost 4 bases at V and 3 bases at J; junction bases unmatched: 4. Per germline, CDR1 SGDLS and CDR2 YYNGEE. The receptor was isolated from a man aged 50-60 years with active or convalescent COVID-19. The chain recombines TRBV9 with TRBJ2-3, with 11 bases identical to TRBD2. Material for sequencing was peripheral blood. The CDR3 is CASSYSGRETDTQYF. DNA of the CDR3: TGTGCCAGCAGCTATAGCGGGAGGGAAACAGATACGCAGTATTTT.